Following are 21 T cell receptor beta chains from one sample sequenced in a study of T cell responses to AZD1222 COVID-19 vaccine. Some clones are missing from TCRdb's copy, which holds only in-frame ones; the method was immunoSEQ multiplex PCR. The data hold more than 50,000 clones, with more than 65% observed a single time. Material: peripheral blood, obtained on day 0 of MenACWY control vaccination. All receptors derive from an adult in good health.

This chain connects TRBV7-9 to TRBJ2-2; no clear D. Germline values: CDR1 SEHNR, CDR2 FQNEAQ (reference sequence). The CDR3 spans 16 residues. V lost 0 bases to trimming and J lost 5 bases, with 13 bases between them. The CDR3 region has the DNA TGTGCCAGCAGCTTAGCGATGGGGTTGGGGACCGGGGAGCTGTTTTTT. This sequence encodes CASSLAMGLGTGELFF.

V gene TRBV3-1 (or the pseudogene TRBV3-2) combines with J gene TRBJ2-5; D is uncertain. The CDR3 runs 14 residues. Per germline, CDR1 LGHDT and CDR2 YNNKEL (reference sequence). The V end was cut by 4 bases, the J end by 2 bases, with 11 bases between. As DNA, the CDR3 is TGTGCCAGCAGCCTCCTCGGAGATCAAGAGACCCAGTACTTC. This codes for CASSLLGDQETQYF.

CDR3 in amino acids: CAWSVLQISGYTF. The CDR3 nucleotides are TGTGCCTGGAGTGTACTACAGATAAGTGGCTACACCTTC. V usage is TRBV30 and J usage is TRBJ1-2; D remains ambiguous. V lost 0 bases and J 7 bases, leaving 12 bases between the germline ends. CDR1 and CDR2 (germline): GTSNPN, SVGIG (reference sequence). The CDR3 loop spans 13 amino acids.

The chain carries TRBV27 and TRBJ1-5; D is unresolved. CDR3 length: 13 residues. Germline-derived CDR1 and CDR2 are MNHEY and SMNVEV (reference sequence). V lost 2 bases and J 9 bases, leaving 11 bases between the germline ends. This CDR3 is CASSLEKTGPQHF. CDR3 nucleotides: TGTGCCAGCAGTTTAGAGAAGACGGGGCCCCAGCATTTT.

The chain couples TRBV18 to TRBJ1-2; a possible D gene is TRBD1 (5 bases). Trimming removed 5 bases from V and 4 bases from J, with 23 bases in between. The CDR3 has 17 amino acids. Per germline, CDR1 KGHSH and CDR2 LQKENI. In nucleotides, the CDR3 is TGTGCCAGCTCAGTAGCCCCCGTAGGGGCCCAGACCTATGGCTACACCTTC. Translated, it gives CASSVAPVGAQTYGYTF.

The chain links TRBV5-1 to TRBJ1-1; D is unresolved. Deletions cut 1 base from V and 6 bases from J, with 16 bases between. The CDR3 runs 15 residues. From germline, CDR1 is SGHRS and CDR2 YFSETQ. The CDR3 DNA reads TGCGCCAGCAGCTTGACCCGGACGGGTGGGCCTGAAGCTTTCTTT. Translating it yields CASSLTRTGGPEAFF.

This clone appeared a single time. The rearrangement joins TRBV19 to TRBJ1-5, with D possibly being TRBD1 (5 bases). Germline assignment: CDR1 LNHDA and CDR2 SQIVND (reference sequence). This CDR3 has 14 amino acids. The V gene lost 3 bases and the J gene lost 2 bases, with 8 bases spanning the gap. The CDR3 spells CASSMVGGNQPQHF. DNA for the CDR3: TGTGCCAGTAGTATGGTAGGGGGCAATCAGCCCCAGCATTTT.

The chain links TRBV15 to TRBJ1-2, with D maybe TRBD1 (6 bases). The CDR3 is made up of 14 amino acids. Per the germline V gene, CDR1 is LNHNV and CDR2 is YYDKDF (reference sequence). V was cut by 2 bases and J by 6 bases, with 13 bases left in between. CDR3 DNA: TGTGCCACCAGCAGATTCAGGACAGAAGATGGCTACACCTTC. This translates into CATSRFRTEDGYTF.

The chain is built from TRBV6-5 and TRBJ2-1; 10 bases are a match to TRBD1. Germline-derived CDR1 and CDR2 are MNHEY and SVGAGI. This CDR3 has 15 residues. V shed 6 bases, J shed 4 bases, and the junction held 6 bases outside the gene matches. CDR3 DNA sequence: TGTGCCAGCAGCCGGGACAGGGGCCTTTACAATGAGCAGTTCTTC. Amino acids: CASSRDRGLYNEQFF.

The chain is built from TRBV28 and TRBJ1-5; maybe TRBD1 (5 bases). Trimming cost V 5 bases and J 6 bases, with 14 bases left between them. Per the germline V gene, CDR1 is MDHEN and CDR2 is SYDVKM. This CDR3 has 14 amino acids. The CDR3 DNA follows: TGTGCCAGCAGTGTAGCGGGGGGAGCTCAGCCCCAGCATTTT. It translates to CASSVAGGAQPQHF.

Only a few counts were recorded for this clone. This chain connects TRBV7-2 to TRBJ2-7; D call uncertain. The germline V gene has CDR1 SGHTA and CDR2 FQGNSA. With 2 bases removed from V and 0 bases from J, the gap between germline ends came to 5 bases. This CDR3 has 13 residues. CDR3 nucleotides: TGTGCCAGCAGCTTACAGAGCTCCTACGAGCAGTACTTC. This sequence encodes CASSLQSSYEQYF.

CDR3 residues: CASSWSGYGYTF. As DNA, the CDR3 is TGTGCCAGCAGTTGGTCCGGTTATGGCTACACCTTC. V gene TRBV28 combines with J gene TRBJ1-2; D is uncertain. Germline V lookup: CDR1 MDHEN, CDR2 SYDVKM. The CDR3 length is 12 residues. Trimming shortened V by 4 bases and J by 5 bases, and 8 bases separated the two germline ends.

This chain joins TRBV6-1 and TRBJ2-3; TRBD1 is a possible D gene (5 bases). CDR1 and CDR2 (germline): MNHNS, SASEGT. Trimming removed 5 bases at V and 3 bases at J, with 12 bases between. This CDR3 is 14 amino acids long. CDR3 nucleotides: TGTGCCAGCAGTTATCTCCGACAGACAGATACGCAGTATTTT. Translation gives CASSYLRQTDTQYF.

The V and J genes are TRBV28 and TRBJ1-2, with D unresolved. Per the germline V gene, CDR1 is MDHEN and CDR2 is SYDVKM. This CDR3 spans 14 amino acids. The germline V and J ends were trimmed by 3 bases and 8 bases, with 16 bases remaining between them. CDR3 nucleotide sequence: TGTGCCAGCAGTTTCTCGGCCCCAACCGGAGGCTACACCTTC. It codes for CASSFSAPTGGYTF.

This chain links TRBV18 with TRBJ1-1; maybe TRBD1 (6 bases). V was shortened by 5 bases and J by 8 bases, with 15 bases between the two germline ends. The CDR3 extends over 13 amino acids. Germline CDR1 KGHSH, CDR2 LQKENI. This CDR3 is CASSSVRTDEAFF. The CDR3 nucleotides are TGTGCCAGCTCATCCGTGAGGACAGACGAAGCTTTCTTT.

The rearrangement uses TRBV4-3 and TRBJ1-5, with D perhaps TRBD1 (5 bases). V was trimmed by 0 bases and J by 0 bases, leaving 12 bases between them. Germline assignment: CDR1 LGHNA and CDR2 YSLEER. The CDR3 extends over 17 amino acids. The CDR3 DNA sequence: TGCGCCAGCAGCCAAGAGGTCTGGGGGTATAGCAATCAGCCCCAGCATTTT. As protein: CASSQEVWGYSNQPQHF.

The rearrangement joins TRBV19 to TRBJ2-4; TRBD1 matches 9 bases. V lost 4 bases to trimming and J lost 7 bases; unmatched junction nucleotides: 20. From germline, CDR1 is LNHDA and CDR2 SQIVND (reference sequence). The CDR3 length is 19 residues. The CDR3 nucleotides read TGTGCCAGTAGTACGGTCAGGACAGGGGCCGCCGGAGCCGGGAACATTCAGTACTTC. This gives the protein CASSTVRTGAAGAGNIQYF. Drawing the rest from reference TRBV19 and TRBJ2-4, the complete variable domain is DGGITQSPKYLFRKEGQNVTLSCEQNLNHDAMYWYRQDPGQGLRLIYYSQIVNDFQKGDIAEGYSVSREKKESFPLTVTSAQKNPTAFYLCASSTVRTGAAGAGNIQYFGAGTRLSVL.

DNA for the CDR3: TGTGCCAGTAGTATTGTGGGGAGGGGAGAAAAACTGTTTTTT. This codes for CASSIVGRGEKLFF. The chain carries TRBV19 and TRBJ1-4; maybe TRBD1 (5 bases). V lost 3 bases to trimming and J lost 8 bases, with 13 bases between them. The germline V gene encodes CDR1 LNHDA and CDR2 SQIVND (reference sequence). There are 14 residues in the CDR3.

Here the CDR3 reads CASSDEHLAKNIQYF. In DNA, the CDR3 is TGCGCCAGCAGTGACGAACACCTAGCCAAAAACATTCAGTACTTC. The rearrangement joins TRBV10-1 to TRBJ2-4; D gene unclear. The CDR3 has 15 residues. V was pared by 3 bases and J by 0 bases, with 9 bases between. CDR1 and CDR2 from the germline V gene are WNHNN and SYGVQD (reference sequence).

The chain joins TRBV29-1 to TRBJ1-1; tentative D call: TRBD1 (5 bases). Germline V lookup: CDR1 SQVTM, CDR2 ANQGSEA. V was pared by 3 bases and J by 4 bases, with 12 bases between. The CDR3 has 13 amino acids. DNA of the CDR3: TGCAGCGTTGACTCCCAGGGAAGCACTGAAGCTTTCTTT. This gives the protein CSVDSQGSTEAFF.

This chain connects TRBV2 to TRBJ2-7; tentatively, D is TRBD1 (5 bases). The CDR3 is 14 amino acids. Germline lookup yields CDR1 SNHLY and CDR2 FYNNEI. V gave up 6 bases and J gave up 2 bases, with 14 bases separating them. The CDR3 spells CASSLQGGTYEQYF. CDR3 DNA: TGTGCCAGCAGCCTCCAGGGTGGGACCTACGAGCAGTACTTC.